This T cell receptor beta chain was identified during a study of blood T cell repertoires in COVID-19. Study information: Both acute and convalescent COVID-19 samples were obtained from the United States, Italy and Spain. T cells, B-cell-depleted T cells, or PBMCs provided the cDNA or gDNA that served as material.

Per the germline V gene, CDR1 is SGHDT and CDR2 is YYEEEE. CDR3 length equals 18 residues. J was trimmed by 4 bases and V by 0 bases; bases with no gene match: 11. Methods used by the authors: Scientists estimated how many nucleated cells there were by amplifying reference gene primers. TCRdb's table, derived via immunoSEQ multiplex PCR, lists solely in-frame clones and lacks some. That table supplies the V and J calls and clone size; D and trimming were determined from the DNA. The table has roughly 250,000 clones, roughly 90% seen once. The sample taken for sequencing was peripheral blood. The sequence came from a woman under 40 with COVID-19, enrolled during active disease. V and J are TRBV5-6 and TRBJ1-2, with 11 bases that match TRBD1. The CDR3 protein is CASSLVLVRDRGAYGYTF. CDR3 bases: TGTGCCAGCAGCTTGGTTCTTGTTAGGGACAGGGGGGCCTATGGCTACACCTTC.